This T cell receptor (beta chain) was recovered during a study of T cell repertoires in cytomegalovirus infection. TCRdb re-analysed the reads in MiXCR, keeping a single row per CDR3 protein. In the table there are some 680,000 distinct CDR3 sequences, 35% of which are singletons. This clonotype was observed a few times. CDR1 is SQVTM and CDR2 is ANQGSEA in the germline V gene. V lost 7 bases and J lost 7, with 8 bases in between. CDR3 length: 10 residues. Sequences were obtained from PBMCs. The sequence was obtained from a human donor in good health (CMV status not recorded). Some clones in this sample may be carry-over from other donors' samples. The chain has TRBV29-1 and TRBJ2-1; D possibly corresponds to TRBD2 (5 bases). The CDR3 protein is CSGGWNEQFF. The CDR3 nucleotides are TGCAGCGGCGGGTGGAATGAGCAGTTCTTC.